The next 20 T cell receptor beta chains were all read from a single sample in a study of T-cell reconstitution after alpha-beta-depleted transplantation in children. Unique molecular identifiers were used to barcode this TCRbeta library. TCRdb redid the calling of the PCR reads with MiXCR, one entry per CDR3 protein. The sample contains about 610,000 distinct CDR3 sequences, over 9.5% of which appear only once. The source material was PBMCs from the stem cell graft donor, sampled from the stem cell graft. The receptors originated from a human donor who donated a stem cell graft to a child with acute myeloid leukemia.

This clonotype was observed a few times. The chain has TRBV20-1 and TRBJ2-1; 7 bases agree with TRBD2. V trimming: 5 bases; J trimming: 5 bases; junction bases outside the gene matches: 9. CDR1 is DFQATT and CDR2 is SNEGSKA in the germline V gene (reference sequence). The CDR3 sequence is 14 residues long. This chain's CDR3 is CSAPGTTLNNEQFF. The CDR3, as DNA: TGCAGTGCTCCCGGGACTACCCTAAACAATGAGCAGTTCTTC.

This clonotype was counted at least ten times. J is TRBJ2-1 and V is TRBV7-9; TRBD1 matches 7 bases. V was clipped by 4 bases and J by 5 bases; unmatched bases: 8. The CDR3 extends over 15 amino acids. CDR1 SEHNR and CDR2 FQNEAQ come from the germline V gene (reference sequence). The CDR3 coding sequence is TGTGCCAGCAGCTCCAACAGGGGACCCCACAATGAGCAGTTCTTC. Translation: CASSSNRGPHNEQFF.

V and J are TRBV9 and TRBJ2-1; D is perhaps TRBD2 (5 bases). This CDR3 is 17 amino acids long. Germline-derived CDR1 and CDR2 are SGDLS and YYNGEE. Trimming removed 2 bases at V and 5 bases at J, with 20 bases between. Here the CDR3 DNA reads TGTGCCAGCAGCGTGTCCCAACTAGAAGGTGGGCACAATGAGCAGTTCTTC. Translating it yields CASSVSQLEGGHNEQFF.

This clonotype was detected ten times or more. V gene TRBV4-3 combines with J gene TRBJ1-5; D uncertain. V was pared by 0 bases and J by 2 bases, with 8 bases between. The CDR3 consists of 15 residues. Germline lookup yields CDR1 LGHNA and CDR2 YSLEER. The CDR3 sequence: CASSQDNTGNQPQHF. CDR3 nucleotides: TGCGCCAGCAGCCAAGATAACACAGGCAATCAGCCCCAGCATTTT.

This clonotype was detected a few times. This chain links TRBV5-5 with TRBJ2-5; D remains ambiguous. V was clipped by 3 bases and J by 1 base, with 10 bases between them. Germline CDR1 is SGHKS and CDR2 is YYEKEE (reference sequence). CDR3 length: 14 amino acids. The CDR3 DNA reads TGTGCCAGCAGCTGGCGGCTTGGCCAAGAGACCCAGTACTTC. Protein: CASSWRLGQETQYF.

This clonotype was detected ten times or more. The rearrangement links TRBV20-1 to TRBJ2-7; 16 bases agree with TRBD2. Unmatched junction bases numbered 9, after V lost 0 bases and J lost 4 bases. Germline CDR1 DFQATT, CDR2 SNEGSKA (reference sequence). The CDR3 spans 18 residues. CDR3 protein: CSARDLGGLAGGAYEQYF. In DNA, the CDR3 is TGCAGTGCTAGAGATCTCGGGGGACTAGCGGGAGGGGCATACGAGCAGTACTTC.

This clonotype turned up a few times. The chain couples TRBV28 to TRBJ1-6, with a possible D match to TRBD1 (5 bases). Trimming removed 1 base from V and 10 bases from J, with 11 bases in between. This CDR3 is built from 14 residues. Germline V gives CDR1 MDHEN, CDR2 SYDVKM. CDR3 sequence: CASSLSQGYSPLHF. The CDR3 nucleotides are TGTGCCAGCAGTTTATCCCAGGGTTACTCACCCCTCCACTTT.

The V call is TRBV29-1, the J call TRBJ2-7; TRBD2 aligns across 7 bases. Unmatched junction bases numbered 14, after V lost 1 base and J lost 2 bases. The CDR3 runs to 17 residues. Per germline, CDR1 SQVTM and CDR2 ANQGSEA. This CDR3 reads CSVEGRGGGRAAYEQYF. CDR3 sequence (DNA): TGCAGCGTTGAAGGGCGTGGTGGAGGGAGGGCCGCCTACGAGCAGTACTTC.

This clonotype was observed a handful of times. This rearrangement joins TRBV28 to TRBJ2-5, with D possibly TRBD2 on 7 matching bases. With 8 bases removed from V and 1 base from J, the gap between germline ends came to 17 bases. Germline V gene sequence: CDR1 MDHEN, CDR2 SYDVKM. There are 15 residues in the CDR3. CDR3 in amino acids: CASQWGGGGQETQYF. CDR3 in DNA: TGTGCCAGCCAGTGGGGGGGAGGGGGCCAAGAGACCCAGTACTTC.

This rearrangement joins TRBV20-1 to TRBJ2-1, with 11 bases fitting TRBD2. CDR3 length: 15 residues. V lost 5 bases and J lost 8; bases outside the gene matches: 11. Germline CDR1 is DFQATT and CDR2 is SNEGSKA (reference sequence). The CDR3 bases are TGCAGTGCTGAACCAGTAGCGGGAGGGTTCGATGAGCAGTTCTTC. Encoded protein: CSAEPVAGGFDEQFF.

This clonotype was picked up a small number of times. The chain employs TRBV6-5 and TRBJ2-7; the D is unclear. With 0 bases removed from V and 2 bases from J, the gap between germline ends came to 14 bases. Germline V gene lookup returns CDR1 MNHEY and CDR2 SVGAGI. CDR3 length equals 16 residues. The CDR3 loop is CASSYSNLGLPYEQYF. Written as DNA, the CDR3 is TGTGCCAGCAGTTACTCGAATCTAGGGCTCCCCTACGAGCAGTACTTC.

The CDR3 region has the DNA TGTGCCTGGAGTGTAGGGAGGCACAGGGGCACAGATACGCAGTATTTT. The encoded protein is CAWSVGRHRGTDTQYF. V and J are TRBV30 and TRBJ2-3; D may be TRBD1 or TRBD2 (6 bases each). This CDR3 spans 16 amino acids. CDR1 GTSNPN and CDR2 SVGIG come from the germline V gene (reference sequence). V was clipped by 0 bases and J by 1 base, with 14 bases between them.

The chain employs TRBV18 and TRBJ2-3; TRBD1 might be the D (6 bases). This CDR3 region has 15 residues. Germline assignment: CDR1 KGHSH and CDR2 LQKENI. Trimming took off 3 bases at V and 2 bases at J, with 12 bases between the two ends. CDR3 nucleotides: TGTGCCAGCTCACCCAAGGACAGCAACACAGATACGCAGTATTTT. Translation gives CASSPKDSNTDTQYF.

The genes are TRBV5-4 and TRBJ2-7, with 7 bases lining up with TRBD2. Germline V gene lookup returns CDR1 SGHNT and CDR2 YYREEE (reference sequence). Trimming at V came to 5 bases and at J to 4 bases, leaving 12 bases not matched to a gene. CDR3 size: 15 residues. The CDR3 region is CASREALGEGYEQYF. The DNA for the CDR3 is TGTGCCAGCAGGGAGGCACTAGGGGAGGGATACGAGCAGTACTTC.

This clonotype has at least ten counts. The CDR3 end shows no conserved phenylalanine or tryptophan, and so a read error is likely. It is unclear where the CDR3 begins or ends on the DNA, so no DNA is shown, and the CDR3 is as TCRdb lists it. Here the CDR3 reads CASVPEGGEV. J is TRBJ2-1 and V is TRBV12-5; no check of the table's D call, TRBD1, against the DNA was made. Looked up from germline, CDR1 is LGHNT and CDR2 is FRNRAP. The CDR3 sequence runs 10 residues, both termini included.

This clonotype appeared many times. The chain combines TRBV25-1 with TRBJ2-1; the match to TRBD1 covers 11 bases. This CDR3 region has 18 residues. Germline V gene lookup returns CDR1 MGHDK and CDR2 SYGVNS. V was pared by 5 bases and J by 8 bases, with 17 bases of the junction left unmatched. Here the CDR3 reads CASSPPPPRGQGVYEQFF. In DNA form, the CDR3 reads TGTGCCAGCAGTCCGCCCCCTCCGCGGGGACAGGGGGTTTATGAGCAGTTCTTC.

This clonotype was picked up a small number of times. V and J are TRBV5-1 and TRBJ1-1; 7 positions match TRBD1. Germline V gene data show CDR1 as SGHRS and CDR2 as YFSETQ. With V trimmed by 4 bases and J by 5 bases, 11 bases remained unmatched. The CDR3 runs 15 residues. The CDR3 sequence: CASSLTGVTGTEAFF. The CDR3 DNA sequence: TGCGCCAGCAGCCTAACAGGGGTGACAGGGACTGAAGCTTTCTTT.

This clonotype was detected ten times or more. The V gene is TRBV12-3 or TRBV12-4, the J gene TRBJ2-2, with 13 bases fitting TRBD2. CDR3 length: 15 residues. Germline trimming cut 6 bases from V and 8 bases from J; bases unmatched to any gene: 6. CDR3 in amino acids: CASSPGTSGNGELFF. Here the CDR3 DNA reads TGTGCCAGCAGCCCAGGGACTAGCGGGAATGGGGAGCTGTTTTTT.

This clonotype occurred a few times. This chain connects TRBV15 to TRBJ2-7; D might be TRBD2 (6 bases). Germline values: CDR1 LNHNV, CDR2 YYDKDF (reference sequence). V was shortened by 1 base and J by 4 bases, with 11 bases between the two germline ends. The CDR3 is 14 residues long. The CDR3 DNA reads as TGTGCCACCAGCAGAGGGGGGGAGACTTACGAGCAGTACTTC. Protein: CATSRGGETYEQYF.

In its sample, this clonotype was seen a few times. The chain links TRBV4-1 to TRBJ2-2; 12 nucleotides match TRBD2. This CDR3 is built from 17 residues. CDR1 MGHRA and CDR2 YSYEKL come from the germline V gene. J gave up 6 bases and V 2 bases, and 7 bases lay outside the gene matches. This CDR3 is CASSQPGLAGQAGELFF. In DNA, the CDR3 is TGCGCCAGCAGCCAACCGGGACTAGCGGGCCAAGCCGGGGAGCTGTTTTTT.